This TCR beta chain was identified in a study of beta chain features in type 1 diabetes. Study-level information: Sorted cells from all samples, numbering fewer than 120,000,000, were examined.

This clone was found a few times. The antigen remains unidentified. Findings and limits, study-wide: Junctions at VDJ sites from type 1 diabetes patients had fewer insertions and more deletions.

Sorting with CD45RO/CCR7/CD25/CD127/CD95/CD27 yielded naive, central memory, regulatory and stem-like memory CD4+ cells. The CDR3 is 16 amino acids. Per the germline V gene, CDR1 is SGDLS and CDR2 is YYNGEE. V trimming: 4 bases; J trimming: 2 bases; junction bases outside the gene matches: 8. Sequenced material consisted of expressed TCRB transcripts (all of the isolated RNA was reverse transcribed). The data were produced by immunoSEQ multiplex PCR, yet TCRdb's version contains in-frame clones alone and is incomplete. Of hundreds of thousands of clones listed, roughly 8% are singletons. The sample taken for sequencing was central memory CD4+ T cells from blood. The source is a woman between 18 and 30 years old in good health. The chain joins TRBV9 to TRBJ1-3; 8 bases are shared with TRBD1. In nucleotides, the CDR3 is TGTGCCAGCAGCCTGAGGACAGGGTACGCTGGAAACACCATATATTTT. Amino acid sequence: CASSLRTGYAGNTIYF.